A single sample gave rise to the 5 T cell receptor beta chains below, sequenced in a study of Ad26.COV2.S vaccination and SARS-CoV-2 variants. The treatment was: around 19 received Ad26.COV2.S at low or high dose, single or two shots; a few received placebo; per-sample allocation not given. Following the first vaccine or placebo injection, samples were taken on day 63. Assay used: immunoSEQ multiplex PCR; TCRdb lists only in-frame clones, some missing. The data contain about 480,000 clones, roughly 85% of them singletons. The material sequenced was peripheral blood, taken in a trial of Ad26.COV2.S vaccine versus placebo. The receptors were sampled from a person between 18 and 65 years old who received the Ad26.COV2.S COVID-19 vaccine or a placebo.

This clone has only a few counts. The CDR3 here is CASSTGNQPQHF. CDR3 sequence (DNA): TGTGCCAGCTCTACGGGCAATCAGCCCCAGCATTTT. J is TRBJ1-5 and V is TRBV18; no definite D call. This CDR3 is 12 amino acids long. Between the trimmed V and J ends, which lost 6 bases and 2 bases, there was a span of 5 bases. Germline CDR1 is KGHSH and CDR2 is LQKENI.

The rearrangement links TRBV5-6 to TRBJ1-1; D gene uncertain. The CDR3 sequence is 15 residues long. Looked up from germline, CDR1 is SGHDT and CDR2 is YYEEEE. V was cut by 0 bases and J by 0 bases, with 9 bases left in between. CDR3 sequence (DNA): TGTGCCAGCAGCTTGGTTGGGGTCCTGAACACTGAAGCTTTCTTT. Protein sequence: CASSLVGVLNTEAFF.

The chain links TRBV29-1 to TRBJ2-1; 7 nucleotides line up with TRBD2. Germline V gene data show CDR1 as SQVTM and CDR2 as ANQGSEA. This CDR3 is built from 14 residues. J was trimmed by 0 bases and V by 5 bases; bases with no gene match: 4. The DNA for the CDR3 is TGCAGCGTTCCGCGGGGGAGCTCCTACAATGAGCAGTTCTTC. This sequence encodes CSVPRGSSYNEQFF.

This sequence joins TRBV7-3 and TRBJ2-1, with 11 bases that match TRBD2. Germline lookup yields CDR1 SGHTA and CDR2 FQGTGA. J was trimmed by 12 bases and V by 5 bases; bases with no gene match: 12. This CDR3 is built from 15 residues. CDR3 nucleotide sequence: TGTGCCAGCAGCCTCACCCTAGCGGGAGGTCGGCGGCAGTTCTTC. Its protein is CASSLTLAGGRRQFF. The full variable domain, with the rest looked up from reference TRBV7-3 and TRBJ2-1, is GAGVSQTPSNKVTEKGKYVELRCDPISGHTALYWYRQSLGQGPEFLIYFQGTGAADDSGLPNDRFFAVRPEGSVSTLKIQRTERGDSAVYLCASSLTLAGGRRQFFGPGTRLTVL.

The chain has TRBV28 and TRBJ1-2; a possible D gene is TRBD1 (5 bases). The CDR3 has 11 residues. Trimming pared 9 bases from V and 4 bases from J, leaving 9 bases between. Germline assignment: CDR1 MDHEN and CDR2 SYDVKM. The CDR3 nucleotides are TGTGCCAGTTGGGGGACCTATGGCTACACCTTC. The encoded protein is CASWGTYGYTF.